One sample yielded the 3 T cell receptor beta chains listed below, sequenced in a study of radiotherapy plus CTLA-4 blockade in lung cancer. The repertoire was sequenced with immunoSEQ multiplex PCR; TCRdb's copy has only in-frame clones and lacks some. The sample shows about 90,000 clones, about 85% of them seen only once. The specimen comprised peripheral blood, sampled from a patient treated with radiotherapy plus ipilimumab. The receptor source for this set is a human donor with non-small cell lung cancer that progressed on radiotherapy plus ipilimumab.

This chain connects TRBV28 to TRBJ2-3, with 7 bases lining up with TRBD2. This CDR3 is built from 21 residues. With 2 bases clipped from V and 0 bases from J, the junction kept 20 bases outside the gene matches. Germline-derived CDR1 and CDR2 are MDHEN and SYDVKM. Written as DNA, the CDR3 is TGTGCCAGCAGTTTACTTGTTTTAGCGGGTACGGGTTTTACTAGCACAGATACGCAGTATTTT. Its translation is CASSLLVLAGTGFTSTDTQYF. Combining the CDR3 with reference TRBV28 and TRBJ2-3 gives the whole variable domain DVKVTQSSRYLVKRTGEKVFLECVQDMDHENMFWYRQDPGLGLRLIYFSYDVKMKEKGDIPEGYSVSREKKERFSLILESASTNQTSMYLCASSLLVLAGTGFTSTDTQYFGPGTRLTVL.

The rearrangement uses TRBV4-3 and TRBJ2-7, with 9 bases that match TRBD1. The CDR3 sequence is 16 residues long. Germline assignment: CDR1 LGHNA and CDR2 YSLEER. V trimming: 0 bases; J trimming: 3 bases; junction bases outside the gene matches: 6. CDR3 in amino acids: CASSQDIGTGNYEQYF. The CDR3 DNA is TGCGCCAGCAGCCAAGATATCGGGACAGGGAACTACGAGCAGTACTTC.

This chain connects TRBV7-9 to TRBJ2-3, with 10 bases that match TRBD1. Germline V gene lookup returns CDR1 SEHNR and CDR2 FQNEAQ (reference sequence). V lost 4 bases to trimming and J lost 5 bases; unmatched junction nucleotides: 6. The CDR3 totals 15 residues. CDR3 DNA sequence: TGTGCCAGCAGCTCCGACAGGGGGCAGAGAGATACGCAGTATTTT. Amino acids: CASSSDRGQRDTQYF.